This entry describes one T cell receptor beta chain. Its cognate antigen is unknown. The record originates from a study of cytomegalovirus exposure and HLA in healthy donors. The wider study: Earlier, 200 million or so T cells were analyzed, and 117 million unique TCR beta sequences were found among them. Study-wide points: TCR beta chain V- and J-gene trimming was linked, in a later analysis, to a missense variant in DCLRE1C. Many donors shared some public TCRs, even though most TCR sequences were rare.

Germline assignment: CDR1 MNHEY and CDR2 SVGAGI. The CDR3 contains 16 residues. The V end was cut by 1 base, the J end by 1 base, with 13 bases between. Researchers ran the PCR with 60 Vbeta and 13 Jbeta primers. Libraries were prepared by immunoSEQ multiplex PCR; TCRdb keeps only in-frame clonotypes and omits some of them. The data hold under 100,000 clones, with more than 50% observed a single time. This TCR came from a woman in her forties in good health and CMV-seropositive. The chain couples TRBV6-5 to TRBJ1-1, with a tentative D call TRBD1 (6 bases). The material sequenced was PBMCs. CDR3 protein: CASSYYPGHKNTEAFF. The CDR3 nucleotides read TGTGCCAGCAGTTACTACCCGGGACATAAGAACACTGAAGCTTTCTTT.